Listed here is a single T cell receptor (beta chain). Its antigen is not identified. This record comes from a study of blood T cells in healthy people across ages. Study-wide points: Leaving the PBMCs unsorted stopped any conclusive comparison of naive versus antigen-experienced cells.

This CDR3 has 15 residues. Trimming removed 7 bases from V and 4 bases from J, with 21 bases in between. Germline CDR1 SGHDT, CDR2 YYEEEE. A J-beta primer mix and a sample-barcoded 5' primer were used in a second PCR of roughly 6 to 12 cycles. TCRdb ran MiXCR on the 5' RACE reads and lists one entry per CDR3 protein. Here the sample spans hundreds of thousands of distinct CDR3 sequences, roughly 44% being singletons. This chain joins TRBV5-6 and TRBJ2-7, with a tentative D call TRBD2 (6 bases). The sequence was obtained from a man aged 55 to 70 in good health. Input material: blood. The CDR3 DNA sequence: TGTGCCAGCTATGGGGCCGGGACTGCCGTGTACGAGCAGTACTTC. It yields the protein CASYGAGTAVYEQYF. Full variable domain (outside the CDR3, taken from reference TRBV5-6 and TRBJ2-7): DAGVTQSPTHLIKTRGQQVTLRCSPKSGHDTVSWYQQALGQGPQFIFQYYEEEERQRGNFPDRFSGHQFPNYSSELNVNALLLGDSALYLCASYGAGTAVYEQYFGPGTRLTVT.